The source of this T cell receptor beta chain is a study of cytomegalovirus exposure and HLA in healthy donors. Study at large: Findings of an earlier analysis included over 95 million unique TCR beta sequences from 200 million or so T cells.

13 Jbeta primers and 60 Vbeta primers were used for the PCR. Produced via immunoSEQ multiplex PCR; TCRdb's table is partial and in-frame only. The sample carries 170,000 or so clones, around 80% recorded once. Note on this clone: Its matching antigen is unknown.

Germline values: CDR1 SGHNT, CDR2 YYREEE (reference sequence). V lost 2 bases and J 2 bases, leaving 15 bases between the germline ends. The CDR3 has 16 amino acids. Findings and caveats of the study: Presence/absence analyses took donor sequencing depth as roughly uniform. TCR beta chain V- and J-gene trimming was linked, in a later analysis, to a missense variant in DCLRE1C. Through in vitro validation, three CMV-associated chains were shown to be specific for CMV antigens.

The chain recombines TRBV5-4 with TRBJ2-3, with a weak D call TRBD2 (7 bases). Sequencing used PBMCs. The sequence was obtained from a man younger than 35 in good health and CMV-seronegative. The CDR3 DNA reads TGTGCCAGCAGCTTAGGGGGGAGGGACCCCACAGATACGCAGTATTTT. This translates into CASSLGGRDPTDTQYF.